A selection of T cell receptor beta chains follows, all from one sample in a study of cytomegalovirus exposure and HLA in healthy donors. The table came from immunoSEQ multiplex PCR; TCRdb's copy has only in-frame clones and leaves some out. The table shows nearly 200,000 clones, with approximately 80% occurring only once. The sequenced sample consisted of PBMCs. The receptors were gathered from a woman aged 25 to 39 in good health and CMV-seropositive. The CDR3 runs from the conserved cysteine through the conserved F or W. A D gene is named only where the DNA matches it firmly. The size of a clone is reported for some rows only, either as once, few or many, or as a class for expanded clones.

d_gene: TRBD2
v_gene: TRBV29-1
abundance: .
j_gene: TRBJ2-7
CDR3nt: TGCAGCGTTGTTATCCGGACTAGTCCAAAAGGGGAGCAGTACTTC
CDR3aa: CSVVIRTSPKGEQYF

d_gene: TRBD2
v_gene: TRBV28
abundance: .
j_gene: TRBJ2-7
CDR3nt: TGTGCCAGCAAGTCCCTAGCGGGACTCTCCTACGAGCAGTACTTC
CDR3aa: CASKSLAGLSYEQYF

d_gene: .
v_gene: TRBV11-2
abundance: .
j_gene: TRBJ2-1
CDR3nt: TGTGCCAGCAGCCGAACTAACAATGAGCAGTTCTTC
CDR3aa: CASSRTNNEQFF

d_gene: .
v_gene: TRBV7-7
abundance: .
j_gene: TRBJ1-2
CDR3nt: TGTGCTAGCAGCTCCATGTCCGGACTGAGCTTGCATGGCTACACCTTC
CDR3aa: CASSSMSGLSLHGYTF

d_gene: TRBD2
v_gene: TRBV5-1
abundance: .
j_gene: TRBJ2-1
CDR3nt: TGCGCCAGCAGCAACGGATATAGCGGGAGCTCCTACAATGAGCAGTTCTTC
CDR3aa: CASSNGYSGSSYNEQFF

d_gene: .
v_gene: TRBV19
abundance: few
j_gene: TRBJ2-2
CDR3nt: TGTGCCATTCGAGGGTCGAACACCGGGGAGCTGTTTTTT
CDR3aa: CAIRGSNTGELFF

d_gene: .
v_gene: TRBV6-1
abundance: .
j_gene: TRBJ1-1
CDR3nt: TGTGCCAGCAGTGAACACATGAACACTGAAGCTTTCTTT
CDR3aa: CASSEHMNTEAFF

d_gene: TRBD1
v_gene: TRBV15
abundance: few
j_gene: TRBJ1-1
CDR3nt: TGTGCCACCAGCAGAAGGAACAGGGGAAGCACTGAAGCTTTCTTT
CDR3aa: CATSRRNRGSTEAFF

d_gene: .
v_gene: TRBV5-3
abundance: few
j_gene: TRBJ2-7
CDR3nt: TGTGCCAGAAGCAAGGACACCTACGAGCAGTACTTC
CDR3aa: CARSKDTYEQYF

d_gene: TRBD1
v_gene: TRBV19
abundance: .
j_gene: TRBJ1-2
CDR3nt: TGTGCCAGTAGTATCGGGACAGTTCCAGGCTATGGCTACACCTTC
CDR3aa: CASSIGTVPGYGYTF

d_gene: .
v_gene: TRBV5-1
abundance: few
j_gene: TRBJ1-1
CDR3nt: TGCGCCAGCAGCCCGGACACCATGAACACTGAAGCTTTCTTT
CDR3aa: CASSPDTMNTEAFF

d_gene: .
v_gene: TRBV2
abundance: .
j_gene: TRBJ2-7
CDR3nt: TGTGCCAGCAACCAGGGGTCCAAGTTCAACGAGCAGTACTTC
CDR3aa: CASNQGSKFNEQYF

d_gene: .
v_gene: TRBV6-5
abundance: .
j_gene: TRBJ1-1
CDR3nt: TGTGCCAGCAGTTATTTCGGCGGGGATGAAGCTTTCTTT
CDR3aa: CASSYFGGDEAFF

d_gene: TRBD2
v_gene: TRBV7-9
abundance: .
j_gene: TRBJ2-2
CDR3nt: TGTGCCAGCAGCTCCCCGGCGGGGGGGAACGCGAACACCGGGGAGCTGTTTTTT
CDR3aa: CASSSPAGGNANTGELFF